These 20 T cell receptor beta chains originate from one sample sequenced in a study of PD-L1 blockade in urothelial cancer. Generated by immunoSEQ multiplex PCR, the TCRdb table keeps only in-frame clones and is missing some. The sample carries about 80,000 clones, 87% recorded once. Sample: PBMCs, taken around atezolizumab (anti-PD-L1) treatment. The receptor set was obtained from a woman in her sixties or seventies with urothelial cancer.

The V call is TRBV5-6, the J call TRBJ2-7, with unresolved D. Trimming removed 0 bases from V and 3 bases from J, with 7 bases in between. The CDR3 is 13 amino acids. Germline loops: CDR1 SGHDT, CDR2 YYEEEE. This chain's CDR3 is CASSLEPHYEQYF. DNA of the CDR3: TGTGCCAGCAGCTTGGAGCCTCACTACGAGCAGTACTTC.

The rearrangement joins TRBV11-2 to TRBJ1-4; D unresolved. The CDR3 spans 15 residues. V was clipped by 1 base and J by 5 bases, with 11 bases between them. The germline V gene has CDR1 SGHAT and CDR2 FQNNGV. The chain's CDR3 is CASSLGNAGNEKLFF. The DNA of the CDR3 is TGTGCCAGCAGCTTAGGAAATGCGGGGAATGAAAAACTGTTTTTT.

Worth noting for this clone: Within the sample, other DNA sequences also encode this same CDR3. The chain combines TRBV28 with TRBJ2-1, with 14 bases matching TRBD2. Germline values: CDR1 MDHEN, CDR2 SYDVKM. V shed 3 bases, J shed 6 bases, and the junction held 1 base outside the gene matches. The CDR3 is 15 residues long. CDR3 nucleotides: TGTGCCAGCAGTTTCGGGACTAGCGGGAGCAATGAGCAGTTCTTC. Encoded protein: CASSFGTSGSNEQFF. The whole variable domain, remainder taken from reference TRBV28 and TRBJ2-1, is DVKVTQSSRYLVKRTGEKVFLECVQDMDHENMFWYRQDPGLGLRLIYFSYDVKMKEKGDIPEGYSVSREKKERFSLILESASTNQTSMYLCASSFGTSGSNEQFFGPGTRLTVL.

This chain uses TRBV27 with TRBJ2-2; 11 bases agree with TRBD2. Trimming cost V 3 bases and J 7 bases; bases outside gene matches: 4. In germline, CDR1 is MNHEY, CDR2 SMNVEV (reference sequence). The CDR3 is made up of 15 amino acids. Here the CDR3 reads CASSFSLAGGGELFF. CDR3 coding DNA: TGTGCCAGCAGTTTTAGTCTAGCGGGAGGCGGGGAGCTGTTTTTT.

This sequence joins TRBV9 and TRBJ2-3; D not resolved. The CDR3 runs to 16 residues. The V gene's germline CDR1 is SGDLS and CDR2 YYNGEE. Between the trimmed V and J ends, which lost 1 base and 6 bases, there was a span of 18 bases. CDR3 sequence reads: CASSVSLEPPGDTQYF. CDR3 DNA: TGTGCCAGCAGCGTATCTCTAGAGCCCCCCGGGGATACGCAGTATTTT.

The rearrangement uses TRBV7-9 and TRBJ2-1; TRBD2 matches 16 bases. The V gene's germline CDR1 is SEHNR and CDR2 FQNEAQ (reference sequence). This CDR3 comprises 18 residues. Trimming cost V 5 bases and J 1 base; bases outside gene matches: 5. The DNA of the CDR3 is TGTGCCAGCAGCGCGGGACTAGCGGGAGGGCCTTCCTACAATGAGCAGTTCTTC. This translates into CASSAGLAGGPSYNEQFF.

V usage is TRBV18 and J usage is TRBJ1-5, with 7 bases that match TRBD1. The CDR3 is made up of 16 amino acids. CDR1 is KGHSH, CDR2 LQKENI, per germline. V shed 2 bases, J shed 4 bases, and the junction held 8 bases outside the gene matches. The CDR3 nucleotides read TGTGCCAGCTCACCATCTGACAGGGCGGATAATCAGCCCCAGCATTTT. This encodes CASSPSDRADNQPQHF.

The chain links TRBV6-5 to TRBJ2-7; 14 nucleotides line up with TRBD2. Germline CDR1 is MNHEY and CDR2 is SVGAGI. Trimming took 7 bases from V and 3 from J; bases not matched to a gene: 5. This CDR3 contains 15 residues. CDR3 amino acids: CASTRTSGGYYEQYF. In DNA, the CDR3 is TGTGCCAGCACTCGGACTAGCGGGGGGTACTACGAGCAGTACTTC.

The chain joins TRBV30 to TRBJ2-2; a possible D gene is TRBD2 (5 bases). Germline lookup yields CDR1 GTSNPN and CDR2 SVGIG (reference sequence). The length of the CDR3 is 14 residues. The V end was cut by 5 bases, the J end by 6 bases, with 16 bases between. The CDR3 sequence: CAWDETNGAGELFF. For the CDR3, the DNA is TGTGCCTGGGACGAGACTAATGGCGCCGGGGAGCTGTTTTTT.

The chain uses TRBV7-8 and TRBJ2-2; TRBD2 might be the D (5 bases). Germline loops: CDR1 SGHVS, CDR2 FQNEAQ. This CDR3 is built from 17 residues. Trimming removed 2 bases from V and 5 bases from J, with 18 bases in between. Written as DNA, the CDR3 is TGTGCCAGCAGCTTATCGTTAGCGTCGATGGGGACCGGGGAGCTGTTTTTT. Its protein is CASSLSLASMGTGELFF.

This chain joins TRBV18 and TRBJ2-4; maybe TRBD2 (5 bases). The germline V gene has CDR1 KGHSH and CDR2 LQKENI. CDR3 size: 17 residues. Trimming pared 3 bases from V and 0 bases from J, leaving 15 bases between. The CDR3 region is CASSPSGLYLAKNIQYF. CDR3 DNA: TGTGCCAGCTCACCGTCCGGACTCTACCTAGCCAAAAACATTCAGTACTTC.

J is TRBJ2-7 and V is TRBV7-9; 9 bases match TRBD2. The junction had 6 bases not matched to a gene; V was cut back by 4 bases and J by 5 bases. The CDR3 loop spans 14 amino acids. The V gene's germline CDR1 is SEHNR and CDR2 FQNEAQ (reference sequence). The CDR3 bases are TGTGCCAGCAGCTCCGATGTAGCGGGAGACGAGCAGTACTTC. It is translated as CASSSDVAGDEQYF. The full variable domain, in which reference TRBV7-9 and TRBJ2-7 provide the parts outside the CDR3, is DTGVSQNPRHKITKRGQNVTFRCDPISEHNRLYWYRQTLGQGPEFLTYFQNEAQLEKSRLLSDRFSAERPKGSFSTLEIQRTEQGDSAMYLCASSSDVAGDEQYFGPGTRLTVT.

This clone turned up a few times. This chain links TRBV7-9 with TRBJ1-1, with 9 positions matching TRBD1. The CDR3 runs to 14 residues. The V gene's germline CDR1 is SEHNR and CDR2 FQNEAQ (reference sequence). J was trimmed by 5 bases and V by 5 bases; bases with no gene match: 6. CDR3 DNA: TGTGCCAGCAGCCCTCTCGGGACAGGGACTGAAGCTTTCTTT. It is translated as CASSPLGTGTEAFF.

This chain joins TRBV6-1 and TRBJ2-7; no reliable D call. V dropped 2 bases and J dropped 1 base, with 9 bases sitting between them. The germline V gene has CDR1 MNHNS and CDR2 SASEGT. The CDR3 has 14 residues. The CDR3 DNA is TGTGCCAGCAGTGAATTTGGCCCTTCCTACGAGCAGTACTTC. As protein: CASSEFGPSYEQYF.

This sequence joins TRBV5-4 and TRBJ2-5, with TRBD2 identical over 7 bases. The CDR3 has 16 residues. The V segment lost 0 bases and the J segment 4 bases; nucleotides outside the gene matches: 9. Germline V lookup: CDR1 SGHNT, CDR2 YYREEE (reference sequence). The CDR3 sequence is CASSLGLAPLRETQYF. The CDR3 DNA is TGTGCCAGCAGCTTGGGACTAGCCCCATTAAGAGAGACCCAGTACTTC.

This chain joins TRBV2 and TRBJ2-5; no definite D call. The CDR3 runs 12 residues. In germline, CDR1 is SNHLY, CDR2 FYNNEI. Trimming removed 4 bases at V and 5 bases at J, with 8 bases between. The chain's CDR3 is CASSALLETQYF. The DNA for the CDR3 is TGTGCCAGCAGTGCCCTCCTGGAGACCCAGTACTTC.

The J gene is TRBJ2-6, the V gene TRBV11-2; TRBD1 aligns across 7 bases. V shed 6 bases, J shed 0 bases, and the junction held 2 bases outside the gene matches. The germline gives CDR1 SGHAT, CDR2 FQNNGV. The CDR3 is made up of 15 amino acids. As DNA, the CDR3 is TGTGCCAGCAGTACAGGGGCCTCTGGGGCCAACGTCCTGACTTTC. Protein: CASSTGASGANVLTF. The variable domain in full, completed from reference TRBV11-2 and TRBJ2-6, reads EAGVAQSPRYKIIEKRQSVAFWCNPISGHATLYWYQQILGQGPKLLIQFQNNGVVDDSQLPKDRFSAERLKGVDSTLKIQPAKLEDSAVYLCASSTGASGANVLTFGAGSRLTVL.

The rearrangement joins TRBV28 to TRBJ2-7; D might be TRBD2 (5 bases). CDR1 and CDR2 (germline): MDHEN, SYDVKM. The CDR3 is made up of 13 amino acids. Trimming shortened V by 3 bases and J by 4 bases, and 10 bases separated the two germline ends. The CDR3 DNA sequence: TGTGCCAGCAGTTTTCTTTCGGGATACGAGCAGTACTTC. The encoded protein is CASSFLSGYEQYF. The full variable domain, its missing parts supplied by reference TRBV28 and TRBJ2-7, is DVKVTQSSRYLVKRTGEKVFLECVQDMDHENMFWYRQDPGLGLRLIYFSYDVKMKEKGDIPEGYSVSREKKERFSLILESASTNQTSMYLCASSFLSGYEQYFGPGTRLTVT.

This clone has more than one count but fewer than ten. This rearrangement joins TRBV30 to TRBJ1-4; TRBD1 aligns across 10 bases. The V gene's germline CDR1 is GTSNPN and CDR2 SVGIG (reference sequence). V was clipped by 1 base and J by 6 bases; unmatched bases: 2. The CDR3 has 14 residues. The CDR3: CAWSGGTGDEKLFF. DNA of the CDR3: TGTGCCTGGAGTGGTGGGACAGGGGATGAAAAACTGTTTTTT.

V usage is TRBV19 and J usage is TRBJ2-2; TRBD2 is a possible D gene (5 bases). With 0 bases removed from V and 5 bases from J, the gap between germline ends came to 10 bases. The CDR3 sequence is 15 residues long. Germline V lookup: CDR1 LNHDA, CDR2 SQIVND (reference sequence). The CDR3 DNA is TGTGCCAGTAGTATAGACAGGAGGAGAACCGGGGAGCTGTTTTTT. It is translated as CASSIDRRRTGELFF.